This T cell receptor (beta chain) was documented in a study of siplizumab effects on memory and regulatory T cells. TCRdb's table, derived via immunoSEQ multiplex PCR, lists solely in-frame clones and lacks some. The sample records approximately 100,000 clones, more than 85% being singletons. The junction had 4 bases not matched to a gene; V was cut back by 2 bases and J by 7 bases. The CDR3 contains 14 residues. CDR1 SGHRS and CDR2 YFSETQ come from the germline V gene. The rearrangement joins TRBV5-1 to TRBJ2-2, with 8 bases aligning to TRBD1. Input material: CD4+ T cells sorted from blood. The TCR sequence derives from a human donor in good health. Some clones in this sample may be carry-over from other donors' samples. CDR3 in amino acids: CASSFLTGDGELFF. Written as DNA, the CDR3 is TGCGCCAGCAGCTTCTTGACAGGGGACGGGGAGCTGTTTTTT. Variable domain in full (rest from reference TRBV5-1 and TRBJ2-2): KAGVTQTPRYLIKTRGQQVTLSCSPISGHRSVSWYQQTPGQGLQFLFEYFSETQRNKGNFPGRFSGRQFSNSRSEMNVSTLELGDSALYLCASSFLTGDGELFFGEGSRLTVL.